Given below is one T cell receptor (beta chain) in context. Antigen: not known. CDR3 length: 18 amino acids. J lost 0 bases, V lost 2 bases, and 4 bases had no gene match. Per germline, CDR1 MGHRA and CDR2 YSYEKL. Primers for the PCR totalled 60 Vbeta and 13 Jbeta. This table comes from immunoSEQ multiplex PCR, and its TCRdb copy is limited to in-frame clones, with some not included. The sample contains more than 90,000 clones, roughly 71% of which appear only once. The data originate from a study of cytomegalovirus exposure and HLA in healthy donors. Across the study: Some 200 million T cells yielded 90 million to 130 million unique TCR beta sequences, as an earlier analysis found. Genotyping showed roughly 77% of over 350 donors falling in the Caucasian-associated ancestry cluster.

Overall study findings and caveats: A link between a missense DCLRE1C variant and TCR beta V- and J-gene trimming emerged from a later analysis.

The chain is built from TRBV4-1 and TRBJ2-1; 13 bases map to TRBD2. The sequence came from a man in his forties or fifties in good health and CMV-seronegative. The sample was PBMCs. This chain's CDR3 is CASSQRLAGGRSYNEQFF. The CDR3 bases are TGCGCCAGCAGCCAAAGACTAGCGGGAGGTCGCTCCTACAATGAGCAGTTCTTC.